Sequencing of this T cell receptor (beta chain) was carried out in a study of T cell repertoires and HLA-DP antigens. Of note for this clone: Its antigen is as yet unknown.

The assay was immunoSEQ multiplex PCR, and TCRdb's table has in-frame clones only and misses some. The table shows 55,000 to 80,000 clones, with over 75% occurring only once. V was clipped by 1 base and J by 6 bases; unmatched bases: 7. The CDR3 has 16 residues. CDR1 LGHNA and CDR2 YNFKEQ come from the germline V gene. The rearrangement joins TRBV4-2 to TRBJ1-2, with 11 bases fitting TRBD1. The sequence was obtained from a man aged 55 to 70 in good health and CMV-seronegative. The sequenced sample was CD4+ T cells from PBMCs. The CDR3 region has the DNA TGTGCCAGCAGCCAAGTTTCGGGACAGGGGGTAAATGGCTACACCTTC. Its translation: CASSQVSGQGVNGYTF.